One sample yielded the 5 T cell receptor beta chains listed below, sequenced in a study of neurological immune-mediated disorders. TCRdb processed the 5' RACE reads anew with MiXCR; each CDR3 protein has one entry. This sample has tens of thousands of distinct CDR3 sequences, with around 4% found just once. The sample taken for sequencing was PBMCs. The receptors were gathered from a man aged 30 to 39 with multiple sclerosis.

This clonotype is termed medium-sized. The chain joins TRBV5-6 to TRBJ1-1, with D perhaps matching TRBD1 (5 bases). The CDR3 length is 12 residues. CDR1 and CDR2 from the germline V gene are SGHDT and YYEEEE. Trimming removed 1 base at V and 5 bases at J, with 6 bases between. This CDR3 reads CASSLRGTEAFF. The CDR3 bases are TGTGCCAGCAGCTTGAGGGGAACTGAAGCTTTCTTT.

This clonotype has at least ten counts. This CDR3 is CASSLQGASIEQYF. The CDR3 nucleotides read TGTGCCAGCAGTTTACAGGGGGCGTCAATCGAGCAGTACTTC. This rearrangement joins TRBV12-3 or TRBV12-4 to TRBJ2-7; 8 positions match TRBD1. V was pared by 2 bases and J by 6 bases, with 6 bases of the junction left unmatched. The CDR3 sequence is 14 residues long.

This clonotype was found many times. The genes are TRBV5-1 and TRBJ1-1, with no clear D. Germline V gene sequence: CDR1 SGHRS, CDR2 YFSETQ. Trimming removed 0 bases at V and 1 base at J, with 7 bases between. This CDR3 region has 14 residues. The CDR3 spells CASSLGEENTEAFF. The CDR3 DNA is TGCGCCAGCAGCTTGGGGGAGGAGAACACTGAAGCTTTCTTT.

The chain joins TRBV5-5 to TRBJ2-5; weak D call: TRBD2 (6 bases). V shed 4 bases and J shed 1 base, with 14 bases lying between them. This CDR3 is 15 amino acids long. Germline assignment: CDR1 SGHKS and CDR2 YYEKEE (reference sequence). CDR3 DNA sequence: TGTGCCAGCAGCGAAGGGGACTCAACCCAAGAGACCCAGTACTTC. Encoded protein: CASSEGDSTQETQYF.

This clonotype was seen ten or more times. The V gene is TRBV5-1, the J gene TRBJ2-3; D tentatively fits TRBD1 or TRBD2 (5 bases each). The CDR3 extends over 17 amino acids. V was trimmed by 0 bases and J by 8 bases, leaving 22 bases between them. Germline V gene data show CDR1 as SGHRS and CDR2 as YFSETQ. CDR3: CASSLGGASPSFGTQYF. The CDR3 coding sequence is TGCGCCAGCAGCTTGGGTGGGGCTAGCCCATCATTCGGTACGCAGTATTTT.